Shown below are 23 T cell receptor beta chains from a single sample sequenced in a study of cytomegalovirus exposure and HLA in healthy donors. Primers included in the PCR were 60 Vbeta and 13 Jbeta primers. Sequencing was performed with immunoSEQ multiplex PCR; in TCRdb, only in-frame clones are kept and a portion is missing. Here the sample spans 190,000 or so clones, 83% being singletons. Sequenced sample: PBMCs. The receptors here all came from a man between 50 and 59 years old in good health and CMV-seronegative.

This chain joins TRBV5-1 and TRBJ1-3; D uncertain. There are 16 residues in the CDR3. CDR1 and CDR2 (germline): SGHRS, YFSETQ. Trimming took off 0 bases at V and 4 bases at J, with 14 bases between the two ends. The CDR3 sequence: CASSLAAGRSGNTIYF. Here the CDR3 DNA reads TGCGCCAGCAGCTTGGCCGCGGGCAGGTCCGGAAACACCATATATTTT.

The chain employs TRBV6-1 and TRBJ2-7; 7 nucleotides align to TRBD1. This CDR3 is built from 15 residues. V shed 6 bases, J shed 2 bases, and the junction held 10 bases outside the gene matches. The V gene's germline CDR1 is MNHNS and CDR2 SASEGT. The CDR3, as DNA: TGTGCCAGCAGCCGGGGCTCCGGGACAGCCTACGAGCAGTACTTC. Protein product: CASSRGSGTAYEQYF.

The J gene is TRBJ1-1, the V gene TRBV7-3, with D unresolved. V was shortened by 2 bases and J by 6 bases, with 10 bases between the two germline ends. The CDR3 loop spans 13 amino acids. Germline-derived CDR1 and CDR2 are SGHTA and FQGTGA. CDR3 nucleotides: TGTGCCAGCAGCTTATATTTGCGGGCTGAAGCTTTCTTT. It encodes CASSLYLRAEAFF.

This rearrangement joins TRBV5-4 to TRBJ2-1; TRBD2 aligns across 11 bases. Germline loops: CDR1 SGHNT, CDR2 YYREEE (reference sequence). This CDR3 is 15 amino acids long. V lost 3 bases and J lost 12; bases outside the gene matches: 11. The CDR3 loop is CASSSALAGGLGQFF. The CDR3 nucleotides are TGTGCCAGCAGCTCCGCCCTAGCGGGGGGTTTGGGGCAGTTCTTC.

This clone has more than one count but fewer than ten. The CDR3: CASSLLASSEQFF. DNA of the CDR3: TGTGCCAGCAGCTTGTTAGCTAGTTCAGAGCAGTTCTTC. The chain has TRBV5-4 and TRBJ2-1; no clear D. Trimming took off 1 base at V and 10 bases at J, with 12 bases between the two ends. Germline assignment: CDR1 SGHNT and CDR2 YYREEE (reference sequence). The CDR3 runs to 13 residues. Filled out from reference TRBV5-4 and TRBJ2-1, the complete variable domain reads ETGVTQSPTHLIKTRGQQVTLRCSSQSGHNTVSWYQQALGQGPQFIFQYYREEENGRGNFPPRFSGLQFPNYSSELNVNALELDDSALYLCASSLLASSEQFFGPGTRLTVL.

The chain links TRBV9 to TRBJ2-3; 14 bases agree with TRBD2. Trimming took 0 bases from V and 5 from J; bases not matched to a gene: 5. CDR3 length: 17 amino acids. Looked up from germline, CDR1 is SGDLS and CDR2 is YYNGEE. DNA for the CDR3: TGTGCCAGCAGCGTAGGGGGACTAGCGGGAGTGGAAGATACGCAGTATTTT. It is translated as CASSVGGLAGVEDTQYF.

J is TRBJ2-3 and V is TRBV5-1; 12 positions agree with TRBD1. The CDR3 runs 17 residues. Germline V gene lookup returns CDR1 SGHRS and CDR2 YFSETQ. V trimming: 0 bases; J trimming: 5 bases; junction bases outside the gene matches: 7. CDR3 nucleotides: TGCGCCAGCAGCTTGGCGCCCGGGACAGGGGGCCTAGATACGCAGTATTTT. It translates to CASSLAPGTGGLDTQYF. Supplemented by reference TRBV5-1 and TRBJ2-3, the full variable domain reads KAGVTQTPRYLIKTRGQQVTLSCSPISGHRSVSWYQQTPGQGLQFLFEYFSETQRNKGNFPGRFSGRQFSNSRSEMNVSTLELGDSALYLCASSLAPGTGGLDTQYFGPGTRLTVL.

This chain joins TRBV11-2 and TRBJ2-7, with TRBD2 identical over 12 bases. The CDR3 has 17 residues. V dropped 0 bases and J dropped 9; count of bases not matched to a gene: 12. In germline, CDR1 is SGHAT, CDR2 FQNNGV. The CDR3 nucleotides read TGTGCCAGCAGCTTAGATGCTGGCCTAGCGGGGGGGACGGCGCAGTACTTC. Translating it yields CASSLDAGLAGGTAQYF. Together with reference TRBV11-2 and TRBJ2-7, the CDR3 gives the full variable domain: EAGVAQSPRYKIIEKRQSVAFWCNPISGHATLYWYQQILGQGPKLLIQFQNNGVVDDSQLPKDRFSAERLKGVDSTLKIQPAKLEDSAVYLCASSLDAGLAGGTAQYFGPGTRLTVT.

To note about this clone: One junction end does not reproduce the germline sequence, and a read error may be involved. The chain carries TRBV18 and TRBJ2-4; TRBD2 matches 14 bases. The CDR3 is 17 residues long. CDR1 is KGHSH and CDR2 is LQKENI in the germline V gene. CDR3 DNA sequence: TGTGCCAGCTCATCACCGTTGGGACTAGCGGGAGAAAACATTCAGTACTTC. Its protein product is CASSSPLGLAGENIQYF.

The CDR3 is CASSSPGAKNIQYF. The CDR3 nucleotides read TGTGCCAGCAGCTCCCCGGGAGCCAAAAACATTCAGTACTTC. J is TRBJ2-4 and V is TRBV5-4; D not resolved. CDR3 length: 14 amino acids. Germline loops: CDR1 SGHNT, CDR2 YYREEE (reference sequence). V dropped 3 bases and J dropped 0 bases, with 7 bases sitting between them.

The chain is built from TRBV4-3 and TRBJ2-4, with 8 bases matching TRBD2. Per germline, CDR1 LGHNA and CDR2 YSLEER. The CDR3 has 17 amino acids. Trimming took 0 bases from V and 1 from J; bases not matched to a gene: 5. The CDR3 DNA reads TGCGCCAGCAGCCAAGATGGGACTAGTATGGCCAAAAACATTCAGTACTTC. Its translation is CASSQDGTSMAKNIQYF.

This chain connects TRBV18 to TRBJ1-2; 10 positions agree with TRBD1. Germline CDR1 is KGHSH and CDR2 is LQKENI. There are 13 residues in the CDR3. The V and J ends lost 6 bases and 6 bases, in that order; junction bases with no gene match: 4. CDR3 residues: CASSQGQGNGYTF. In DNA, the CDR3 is TGTGCCAGCTCGCAGGGACAGGGGAATGGCTACACCTTC.

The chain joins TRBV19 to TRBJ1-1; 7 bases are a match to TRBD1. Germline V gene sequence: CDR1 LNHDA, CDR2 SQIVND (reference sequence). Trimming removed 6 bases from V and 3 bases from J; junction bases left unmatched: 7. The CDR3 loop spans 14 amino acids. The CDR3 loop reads CASSLQGSHTEAFF. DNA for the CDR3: TGTGCCAGTAGCTTACAGGGGAGTCACACTGAAGCTTTCTTT.

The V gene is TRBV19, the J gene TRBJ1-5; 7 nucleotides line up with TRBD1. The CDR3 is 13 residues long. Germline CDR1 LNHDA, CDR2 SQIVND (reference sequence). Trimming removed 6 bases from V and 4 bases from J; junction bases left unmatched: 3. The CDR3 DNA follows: TGTGCCAGTAGCCTACAGGGGAATCAGCCCCAGCATTTT. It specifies CASSLQGNQPQHF.

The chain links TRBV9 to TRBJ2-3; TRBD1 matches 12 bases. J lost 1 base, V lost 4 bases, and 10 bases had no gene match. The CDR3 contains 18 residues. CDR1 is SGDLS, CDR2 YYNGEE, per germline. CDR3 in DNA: TGTGCCAGCAGCCTCAAAGGGACAGGGGGCCAACGCACAGATACGCAGTATTTT. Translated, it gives CASSLKGTGGQRTDTQYF.

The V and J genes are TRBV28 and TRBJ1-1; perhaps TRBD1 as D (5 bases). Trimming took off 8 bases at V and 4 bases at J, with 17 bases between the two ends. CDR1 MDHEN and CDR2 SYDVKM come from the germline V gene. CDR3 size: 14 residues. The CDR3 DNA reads TGTGCCAGCCGTCGCAGGGTTCGGGTCACTGAAGCTTTCTTT. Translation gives CASRRRVRVTEAFF.

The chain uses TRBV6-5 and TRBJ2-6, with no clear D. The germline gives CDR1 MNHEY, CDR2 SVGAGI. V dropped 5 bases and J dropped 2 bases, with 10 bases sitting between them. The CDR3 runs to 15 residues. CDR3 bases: TGTGCCAGCAGTCCGGCGCAGGCTGGGGCCAACGTCCTGACTTTC. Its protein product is CASSPAQAGANVLTF.

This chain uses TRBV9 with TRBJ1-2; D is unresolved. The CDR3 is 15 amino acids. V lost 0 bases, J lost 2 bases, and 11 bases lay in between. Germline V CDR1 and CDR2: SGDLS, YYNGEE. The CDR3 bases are TGTGCCAGCAGCGTAGGAAATGCAGGCAACTATGGCTACACCTTC. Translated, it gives CASSVGNAGNYGYTF.

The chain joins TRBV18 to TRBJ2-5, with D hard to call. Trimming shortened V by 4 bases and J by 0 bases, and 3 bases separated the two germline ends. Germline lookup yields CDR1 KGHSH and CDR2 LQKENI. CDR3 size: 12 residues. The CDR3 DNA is TGTGCCAGCTCACTAGACCAAGAGACCCAGTACTTC. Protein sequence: CASSLDQETQYF.

CDR3 in amino acids: CASSISGILGYEQYF. The CDR3 DNA sequence: TGTGCCAGCAGTATTAGCGGGATTCTCGGCTACGAGCAGTACTTC. The chain is built from TRBV28 and TRBJ2-7; 8 bases map to TRBD2. V trimming: 5 bases; J trimming: 3 bases; junction bases outside the gene matches: 9. This CDR3 region has 15 residues. CDR1 is MDHEN, CDR2 SYDVKM, per germline.

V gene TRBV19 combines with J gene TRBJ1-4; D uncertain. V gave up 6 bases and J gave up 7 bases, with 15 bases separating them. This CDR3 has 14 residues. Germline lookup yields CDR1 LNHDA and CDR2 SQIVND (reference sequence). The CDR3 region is CASSRTSGGEKLFF. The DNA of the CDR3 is TGTGCCAGTAGCCGGACTTCCGGAGGTGAAAAACTGTTTTTT.

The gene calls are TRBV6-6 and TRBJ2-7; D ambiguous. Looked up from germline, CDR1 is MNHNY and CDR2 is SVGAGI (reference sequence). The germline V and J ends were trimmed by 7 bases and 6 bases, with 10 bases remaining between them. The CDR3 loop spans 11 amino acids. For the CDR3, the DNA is TGTGCCAGCACGGAGAGATTCGAGCAGTACTTC. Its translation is CASTERFEQYF.

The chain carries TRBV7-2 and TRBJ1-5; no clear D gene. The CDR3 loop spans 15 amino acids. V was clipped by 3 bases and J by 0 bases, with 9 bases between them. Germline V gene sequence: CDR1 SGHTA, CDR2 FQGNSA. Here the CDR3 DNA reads TGTGCCAGCAGCTTCAGTCAGAATAGCAATCAGCCCCAGCATTTT. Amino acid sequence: CASSFSQNSNQPQHF.